The next 21 T cell receptor beta chains were all read from a single sample in a study of shared clonotypes between healthy human individuals. Data came from immunoSEQ multiplex PCR; TCRdb stores just in-frame clones and leaves some out. Of roughly 490,000 clones in the sample, over 60% were seen once. Sequenced input: PBMCs. The receptor set was obtained from a middle-aged woman in good health. Some clones in this sample may be carry-over from other donors' samples.

The chain recombines TRBV7-8 with TRBJ2-2; maybe TRBD2 (5 bases). Trimming stripped 10 bases from V and 4 bases from J, with 10 bases between. The CDR3 is 12 residues long. The germline CDR1 and CDR2 sequences are SGHVS and FQNEAQ. The CDR3 nucleotides are TGTGCCACCGGGGATGTCACCGGGGAGCTGTTTTTT. Its protein product is CATGDVTGELFF.

The chain is built from TRBV27 and TRBJ2-7; TRBD2 matches 9 bases. CDR3 size: 16 residues. V was clipped by 5 bases and J by 5 bases; unmatched bases: 13. Germline loops: CDR1 MNHEY, CDR2 SMNVEV (reference sequence). The DNA for the CDR3 is TGTGCCAGCAGTCCCCTCCGCGGGGTAGCGGGAGACGAGCAGTACTTC. Its translation is CASSPLRGVAGDEQYF.

This chain links TRBV9 with TRBJ2-1, with 15 bases fitting TRBD2. J gave up 7 bases and V 3 bases, and 20 bases lay outside the gene matches. Germline CDR1 and CDR2: SGDLS and YYNGEE. The CDR3 runs 21 residues. DNA for the CDR3: TGTGCCAGCAGCGCCCGACCAGTCCCGGGACTAGCGGGAGGCGCCCAGAATGAGCAGTTCTTC. Its translation is CASSARPVPGLAGGAQNEQFF.

Points on this clone: This sample includes further DNA sequences coding for the same CDR3. This chain joins TRBV29-1 and TRBJ1-1, with D uncertain. CDR1 SQVTM and CDR2 ANQGSEA come from the germline V gene. The CDR3 is 11 residues long. The ends were cut back, 4 bases at V and 1 base at J, with 4 bases in the middle. This CDR3 reads CSVGRNTEAFF. CDR3 bases: TGCAGCGTTGGAAGGAACACTGAAGCTTTCTTT.

This rearrangement joins TRBV5-6 to TRBJ2-1; 14 positions agree with TRBD2. Looked up from germline, CDR1 is SGHDT and CDR2 is YYEEEE. J gave up 7 bases and V 4 bases, and 7 bases lay outside the gene matches. The CDR3 sequence is 16 residues long. CDR3 in amino acids: CASSALTSGRGNEQFF. Here the CDR3 DNA reads TGTGCCAGCAGCGCCCTGACTAGCGGGAGGGGTAATGAGCAGTTCTTC.

CDR3 bases: TGTGCCAGCAGCCAAGTTTGGAGGGGACAGGAGAACTATCAGCCCCAGCATTTT. This translates into CASSQVWRGQENYQPQHF. The rearrangement joins TRBV4-2 to TRBJ1-5, with 8 positions matching TRBD1. CDR1 LGHNA and CDR2 YNFKEQ come from the germline V gene. This CDR3 spans 18 amino acids. V was pared by 1 base and J by 5 bases, with 13 bases of the junction left unmatched.

V usage is TRBV11-2 and J usage is TRBJ2-7, with 9 bases that match TRBD1. CDR1 and CDR2 (germline): SGHAT, FQNNGV. This CDR3 region has 15 residues. The V gene end was trimmed by 3 bases and the J gene end by 4 bases; junction bases not matched to a gene: 7. The CDR3 coding sequence is TGTGCCAGCAGCTTTTTCTCGGGACAGGGTTACGAGCAGTACTTC. Translating gives CASSFFSGQGYEQYF. Supplemented by reference TRBV11-2 and TRBJ2-7, the full variable domain reads EAGVAQSPRYKIIEKRQSVAFWCNPISGHATLYWYQQILGQGPKLLIQFQNNGVVDDSQLPKDRFSAERLKGVDSTLKIQPAKLEDSAVYLCASSFFSGQGYEQYFGPGTRLTVT.

This chain uses TRBV6-5 with TRBJ1-5; TRBD1 might be the D (6 bases). V lost 5 bases and J lost 7, with 12 bases in between. Germline CDR1 is MNHEY and CDR2 is SVGAGI. CDR3 length: 13 amino acids. The CDR3 region has the DNA TGTGCCAGCAGTACCCTGACAGGACAGCCCCAGCATTTT. It translates to CASSTLTGQPQHF.

The table lists this clone with a few counts. The gene calls are TRBV28 and TRBJ2-7; 7 nucleotides agree with TRBD1. The germline V gene encodes CDR1 MDHEN and CDR2 SYDVKM. The ends lost 5 bases at V and 0 bases at J; junction bases unmatched: 7. This CDR3 spans 15 amino acids. The CDR3 here is CASSRQGVTSYEQYF. Written as DNA, the CDR3 is TGTGCCAGCAGTCGGCAGGGGGTGACCTCCTACGAGCAGTACTTC.

This clone was seen once. Germline is not matched at one junction end, which may reflect a read error. The sample has other DNA sequences that encode this CDR3 too. The chain carries TRBV11-2 and TRBJ1-1, with D tentatively TRBD1 (6 bases). The germline CDR1 and CDR2 sequences are SGHAT and FQNNGV. This CDR3 comprises 15 residues. CDR3: CASSPQGLGGTEAFF. The CDR3 region has the DNA TGCGCCAGCAGCCCACAGGGCTTAGGGGGCACTGAAGCTTTCTTT.

The chain has TRBV10-2 and TRBJ2-7; D is possibly TRBD1 (6 bases). The CDR3 covers 13 residues. The V end was cut by 6 bases, the J end by 7 bases, with 16 bases between. Germline V gene sequence: CDR1 WSHSY, CDR2 SAAADI. CDR3 sequence (DNA): TGCGCCAGCAGCATAAGGGGGAATTCAGAGCAGTACTTC. The encoded protein is CASSIRGNSEQYF.

The chain has TRBV10-3 and TRBJ1-1; no clear D gene. Germline CDR1 and CDR2: ENHRY and SYGVKD. The V end lost 3 bases, the J end lost 6 bases, and 8 bases lay between the germline ends. CDR3 length: 12 amino acids. CDR3 nucleotide sequence: TGTGCCATCAGTGACAGATGGTCTGAAGCTTTCTTT. Its translation is CAISDRWSEAFF.

Concerning this clone itself: A far larger clone is only one base removed, so a read error is likely. Here the CDR3 omits its conserved ending phenylalanine or tryptophan, so a read error is the likely source. The chain carries TRBV30 and TRBJ1-5; D is perhaps TRBD1 (6 bases). This CDR3 has 16 residues. The ends were cut back, 0 bases at V and 0 bases at J, with 12 bases in the middle. Germline CDR1 and CDR2: GTSNPN and SVGIG (reference sequence). CDR3 amino acids: CAWSVGGDYSNQPQHS. CDR3 nucleotides: TGTGCCTGGAGTGTAGGGGGTGACTATAGCAATCAGCCCCAGCATTCT.

The chain's CDR3 is CASSDYRGQDEKLFF. CDR3 DNA sequence: TGTGCCAGCAGTGATTACAGGGGGCAGGATGAAAAACTGTTTTTT. The chain recombines TRBV2 with TRBJ1-4, with TRBD1 matching over 9 bases. Per the germline V gene, CDR1 is SNHLY and CDR2 is FYNNEI. Trimming at V came to 3 bases and at J to 6 bases, leaving 5 bases not matched to a gene. The CDR3 loop spans 15 amino acids.

This clone appeared once. The V call is TRBV7-9, the J call TRBJ2-5; 14 bases line up with TRBD2. The J call may be mistaken, given a closer DNA end match to TRBJ2-7. Germline CDR1 and CDR2: SEHNR and FQNEAQ (reference sequence). This CDR3 has 14 amino acids. The CDR3 reads CASSGTSGSYEQYF. CDR3 DNA: TGTGCCAGCAGCGGGACTAGCGGGAGCTACGAGCAGTACTTC.

About this clone itself: In the same sample, other DNA sequences code for this CDR3. The chain is built from TRBV27 and TRBJ2-5; D unclear. V lost 0 bases and J 5 bases, leaving 4 bases between the germline ends. The CDR3 runs to 12 residues. Germline loops: CDR1 MNHEY, CDR2 SMNVEV (reference sequence). The CDR3 DNA follows: TGTGCCAGCAGTTTATCTGGGGAGACCCAGTACTTC. The encoded protein is CASSLSGETQYF.

The rearrangement joins TRBV28 to TRBJ2-1; TRBD2 matches at 13 bases. The CDR3 runs 14 residues. CDR1 is MDHEN and CDR2 is SYDVKM in the germline V gene. J was trimmed by 4 bases and V by 9 bases; bases with no gene match: 3. The CDR3 DNA is TGTGCCAGTGGGACTAGCGGGAATTACAATGAGCAGTTCTTC. Its translation is CASGTSGNYNEQFF. Filled out from reference TRBV28 and TRBJ2-1, the complete variable domain reads DVKVTQSSRYLVKRTGEKVFLECVQDMDHENMFWYRQDPGLGLRLIYFSYDVKMKEKGDIPEGYSVSREKKERFSLILESASTNQTSMYLCASGTSGNYNEQFFGPGTRLTVL.

This clone was counted a single time. The chain joins TRBV18 to TRBJ1-1; the D gene is possibly TRBD1 (5 bases). The CDR3 contains 15 residues. Germline V gene sequence: CDR1 KGHSH, CDR2 LQKENI. V was clipped by 1 base and J by 4 bases, with 13 bases between them. In DNA, the CDR3 is TGTGCCAGCTCACCACGCACCAGGGAGGGCACTGAAGCTTTCTTT. Residues: CASSPRTREGTEAFF.

V gene TRBV4-2 combines with J gene TRBJ2-3; a weak D match, TRBD2 (5 bases). V was shortened by 0 bases and J by 7 bases, with 20 bases between the two germline ends. Germline CDR1 reads LGHNA; CDR2 reads YNFKEQ. CDR3 size: 17 residues. The CDR3 reads CASSQEGGAGDMYTQYF. The CDR3 coding sequence is TGTGCCAGCAGCCAAGAGGGCGGCGCGGGCGACATGTATACGCAGTATTTT.

This clone was observed a handful of times. The rearrangement links TRBV13 to TRBJ1-2; 10 positions agree with TRBD1. The trim removed 5 bases at V and 3 bases at J, leaving 3 bases unmatched. Per germline, CDR1 PRHDT and CDR2 FYEKMQ (reference sequence). The CDR3 is 14 amino acids. CDR3 in amino acids: CASSHGTGDYGYTF. The CDR3 coding sequence is TGTGCCAGCAGCCACGGGACAGGGGACTATGGCTACACCTTC.

To note about this clone: The same CDR3 can be traced to other DNA sequences in this sample. The chain joins TRBV28 to TRBJ1-4, with a tentative D call TRBD1 (5 bases). Per the germline V gene, CDR1 is MDHEN and CDR2 is SYDVKM. This CDR3 comprises 14 residues. The ends were cut back, 6 bases at V and 3 bases at J, with 11 bases in the middle. CDR3 protein: CASSLGGANEKLFF. The CDR3 region has the DNA TGTGCCAGCAGCCTGGGGGGGGCTAATGAAAAACTGTTTTTT.